This is a list of T cell receptor beta chains from one sample in a study of shared T cell receptors in the human thymus. Assay used: immunoSEQ multiplex PCR; TCRdb lists only in-frame clones, some missing. The repertoire has about 660,000 clones, over 75% of them found once; the top ten carry about 0.0094%. The sample was also linked to a second study, of human thymus T cells.

Sequencing input: thymocytes. The receptors originated from a boy in the first two years of life with a congenital heart defect. Both conserved end residues are part of each CDR3. Each record gives: D gene, J gene, clone size, V gene, CDR3 protein, CDR3 DNA. The D gene is left open where the match is weak. Size is omitted from some rows. Given values are once, few, many or a class for expanded clones.

D: NA; J: TRBJ1-1; size: NA; V: TRBV30; CDR3: CAWSVIRVPEEAFF; DNA: TGTGCCTGGAGTGTTATACGTGTTCCAGAAGAAGCTTTCTTT
D: NA; J: TRBJ2-7; size: NA; V: TRBV6-5; CDR3: CASSQRGASYEQYF; DNA: TGTGCCAGCAGCCAACGGGGGGCCTCCTACGAGCAGTACTTC
D: TRBD1; J: TRBJ1-5; size: NA; V: TRBV4-1; CDR3: CASTKGQGVIGNQPQHF; DNA: TGCGCCAGCACCAAGGGACAGGGGGTCATCGGCAATCAGCCCCAGCATTTT
D: NA; J: TRBJ1-1; size: NA; V: TRBV28; CDR3: CASSPPSGALNTEAFF; DNA: TGTGCCAGCAGCCCCCCATCAGGGGCCTTGAACACTGAAGCTTTCTTT
D: TRBD2; J: TRBJ2-3; size: NA; V: TRBV5-1; CDR3: CAGIAGGVADTQYF; DNA: TGCGCCGGTATAGCGGGAGGTGTAGCAGATACGCAGTATTTT
D: NA; J: TRBJ2-2; size: NA; V: TRBV11-2; CDR3: CASSHKDTKNTGELFF; DNA: TGTGCCAGCAGCCACAAGGACACGAAAAACACCGGGGAGCTGTTTTTT
D: TRBD1; J: TRBJ2-1; size: NA; V: TRBV7-8; CDR3: CASSPLDRFPEVEQFF; DNA: TGTGCCAGCAGCCCATTGGACAGGTTCCCTGAAGTTGAGCAGTTCTTC
D: NA; J: TRBJ1-5; size: once; V: TRBV18; CDR3: CASSPRGHPGRYTTSNQPQHF; DNA: TGTGCCAGCTCACCGCGGGGGCACCCCGGTCGATATACGACGAGCAATCAGCCCCAGCATTTT
D: NA; J: TRBJ2-1; size: once; V: TRBV28; CDR3: CASSFLRGYNEQFF; DNA: TGTGCCAGCAGTTTTCTTAGGGGGTACAATGAGCAGTTCTTC
D: TRBD2; J: TRBJ2-7; size: once; V: TRBV11-2; CDR3: CASSLDRLAGVGEQYF; DNA: TGTGCCAGCAGCTTAGATCGACTAGCGGGGGTAGGCGAGCAGTACTTC
D: NA; J: TRBJ1-4; size: once; V: TRBV30; CDR3: CAGGGTEDEKLFF; DNA: TGTGCCGGGGGGGGGACTGAGGACGAAAAACTGTTTTTT
D: TRBD2; J: TRBJ2-3; size: few; V: TRBV4-3; CDR3: CASSQGPGLAGDRADTQYF; DNA: TGCGCCAGCAGCCAAGGCCCGGGGCTAGCGGGAGATAGGGCAGATACGCAGTATTTT
D: NA; J: TRBJ1-2; size: NA; V: TRBV10-2; CDR3: CASSESRAGGDYGYTF; DNA: TGCGCCAGCAGTGAGTCGAGGGCAGGAGGGGACTATGGCTACACCTTC
D: NA; J: TRBJ2-6; size: once; V: TRBV30; CDR3: CAWTLGWPGSPLSGANVLTF; DNA: TGTGCCTGGACTTTGGGTTGGCCAGGAAGTCCTCTCTCTGGGGCCAACGTCCTGACTTTC
D: NA; J: TRBJ2-3; size: NA; V: TRBV15; CDR3: CATSRSPGTTTDTQYF; DNA: TGTGCCACCAGCAGATCACCCGGGACAACCACAGATACGCAGTATTTT
D: TRBD1; J: TRBJ1-5; size: NA; V: TRBV28; CDR3: CASSLSGQDNQPQHF; DNA: TGTGCCAGCAGTTTATCGGGACAGGATAATCAGCCCCAGCATTTT
D: NA; J: TRBJ1-1; size: NA; V: TRBV10-3; CDR3: CAISGPPPRAEAFF; DNA: TGTGCCATCAGTGGCCCCCCGCCCAGGGCTGAAGCTTTCTTT
D: NA; J: TRBJ2-2; size: NA; V: TRBV7-9; CDR3: CASRVTSGLTGELFF; DNA: TGTGCCAGCAGAGTAACAAGCGGCCTCACCGGGGAGCTGTTTTTT
D: TRBD1; J: TRBJ2-4; size: NA; V: TRBV5-1; CDR3: CASSLIETGSNLAKNIQYF; DNA: TGCGCCAGCAGCTTGATTGAGACAGGGAGTAACTTAGCCAAAAACATTCAGTACTTC
D: NA; J: TRBJ1-2; size: NA; V: TRBV27; CDR3: CASSLRCQGGKTNYGYTF; DNA: TGTGCCAGCAGTTTAAGGTGCCAGGGAGGAAAGACTAACTATGGCTACACCTTC
D: NA; J: TRBJ2-2; size: NA; V: TRBV28; CDR3: CASSFRGSWAANTGELFF; DNA: TGTGCCAGCAGTTTCCGGGGAAGTTGGGCCGCGAACACCGGGGAGCTGTTTTTT
D: NA; J: TRBJ2-6; size: NA; V: TRBV7-2; CDR3: CASSQRGLARPSGANVLTF; DNA: TGTGCCAGCAGCCAACGGGGTTTGGCAAGGCCCTCTGGGGCCAACGTCCTGACTTTC
D: NA; J: TRBJ2-7; size: NA; V: TRBV6-5; CDR3: CASSEGGRGYEQYF; DNA: TGTGCCAGCAGTGAAGGTGGCAGGGGATACGAGCAGTACTTC
D: NA; J: TRBJ1-2; size: once; V: TRBV18; CDR3: CASSTIDSPKSLYGYTF; DNA: TGTGCCAGCTCCACCATCGACAGCCCAAAATCACTCTATGGCTACACCTTC
D: TRBD2; J: TRBJ2-5; size: NA; V: TRBV15; CDR3: CATTGRGSPYQETQYF; DNA: TGTGCCACTACAGGACGCGGGAGCCCCTACCAAGAGACCCAGTACTTC
D: TRBD2; J: TRBJ2-1; size: NA; V: TRBV6-8; CDR3: CASSTPGRGLAGANNEQFF; DNA: TGTGCCAGCAGTACCCCCGGGAGGGGACTAGCGGGAGCTAACAATGAGCAGTTCTTC
D: NA; J: TRBJ2-7; size: NA; V: TRBV5-1; CDR3: CASSLKALDPYEQYF; DNA: TGCGCCAGCAGCTTGAAGGCTCTAGACCCCTACGAGCAGTACTTC
D: NA; J: TRBJ2-7; size: NA; V: TRBV5-5; CDR3: CASSFELPQLYEQYF; DNA: TGTGCCAGCAGCTTTGAATTGCCCCAACTCTACGAGCAGTACTTC
D: NA; J: TRBJ1-2; size: NA; V: TRBV29-1; CDR3: CSVDCPGKVGGYTF; DNA: TGCAGCGTTGATTGTCCAGGGAAAGTCGGTGGCTACACCTTC
D: TRBD1; J: TRBJ2-7; size: NA; V: TRBV5-1; CDR3: CASSLEGQNYEQYF; DNA: TGCGCCAGCAGCTTGGAGGGACAGAACTACGAGCAGTACTTC
D: TRBD2; J: TRBJ2-1; size: NA; V: TRBV25-1; CDR3: CASSSQGLAVYNEQFF; DNA: TGTGCCAGCAGTTCCCAGGGACTAGCGGTCTACAATGAGCAGTTCTTC
D: NA; J: TRBJ1-6; size: NA; V: TRBV21-1; CDR3: CASSKGGGPLNNSPLHF; DNA: TGTGCCAGCAGCAAAGGCGGGGGACCCCTCAATAATTCACCCCTCCACTTT
D: NA; J: TRBJ2-7; size: NA; V: TRBV10-2; CDR3: CASSESAHRERGRTYEQYF; DNA: TGCGCCAGCAGTGAGTCAGCCCACCGGGAGCGCGGGCGAACCTACGAGCAGTACTTC
D: TRBD1; J: TRBJ1-2; size: NA; V: TRBV6-1; CDR3: CASSSPAGTGDDYTF; DNA: TGTGCCAGCAGTTCCCCTGCCGGGACAGGGGATGACTACACCTTC
D: NA; J: TRBJ2-7; size: few; V: TRBV18; CDR3: CASSPPRLVNEQYF; DNA: TGTGCCAGCTCACCACCGCGACTGGTAAACGAGCAGTACTTC
D: TRBD1; J: TRBJ2-2; size: NA; V: TRBV9; CDR3: CASSVDWTGIATGELFF; DNA: TGTGCCAGCAGCGTAGATTGGACAGGGATCGCGACCGGGGAGCTGTTTTTT
D: NA; J: TRBJ1-2; size: NA; V: TRBV9; CDR3: CASSRRANPANYGYTF; DNA: TGTGCCAGCAGCCGTAGAGCAAATCCGGCTAACTATGGCTACACCTTC
D: NA; J: TRBJ2-3; size: NA; V: TRBV6-9; CDR3: CASSYVRSSTDTQYF; DNA: TGTGCCAGCAGTTATGTGAGATCTAGCACAGATACGCAGTATTTT
D: NA; J: TRBJ1-5; size: NA; V: TRBV9; CDR3: CASSVAGGNQPQHF; DNA: TGTGCCAGCAGCGTAGCAGGGGGCAATCAGCCCCAGCATTTT
D: TRBD1; J: TRBJ2-6; size: NA; V: TRBV30; CDR3: CAWSVKGASSGANVLTF; DNA: TGTGCCTGGAGTGTGAAGGGGGCCTCTTCCGGGGCCAACGTCCTGACTTTC
D: TRBD1; J: TRBJ1-6; size: few; V: TRBV27; CDR3: CASSLSRTGGKNSPLHF; DNA: TGTGCCAGCAGTTTATCTAGGACAGGGGGAAAGAATTCACCCCTCCACTTT